This entry describes one TCR beta chain. What it binds is unknown. This specimen comes from a study of CD8 T cells in Susac syndrome. Overall study: When blood was collected, patients with Susac syndrome were therapy-naive, were taking corticosteroids, or were receiving intravenous immunoglobulin alone. Broader study findings: Clonal expansion was missing from Susac syndrome CD4+ T cell repertoires.

cDNA came from roughly 0.53 to 1 ug RNA primed by random hexamers. Across 54 Vbeta and 13 Jbeta, TCR beta CDR3 was amplified with immunoSEQ multiplex PCR. TCRdb analysed the immunoSEQ multiplex PCR reads with MiXCR anew, one entry per CDR3 protein. Of about 180,000 distinct CDR3 sequences listed, 85% to 95% are singletons. Peripheral blood CD8+ and CD4+ T cells were profiled by TCR beta sequencing. CDR3 length equals 16 residues. CDR1 and CDR2 from the germline V gene are SGHRS and YFSETQ. V lost 3 bases and J lost 5; bases outside the gene matches: 11. The rearrangement links TRBV5-1 to TRBJ2-1; TRBD1 matches at 7 bases. This receptor was identified in a human donor with Susac syndrome. The specimen sequenced was CD4+ T cells from PBMCs. CDR3 amino acids: CASSWGQNRGDNEQFF. The CDR3 DNA is TGCGCCAGCAGCTGGGGCCAGAACAGGGGAGACAATGAGCAGTTCTTC.